A single sample gave rise to the 2 T cell receptor beta chains below, sequenced in a study of T cell responses to AZD1222 COVID-19 vaccine. Profiled with immunoSEQ multiplex PCR; TCRdb holds only in-frame clones, not every one. Here the sample spans about 56,000 clones, about 88% being singletons. The sample consisted of peripheral blood, taken 28 days after the second AZD1222 dose. These TCRs come from an adult who received the AZD1222 COVID-19 vaccine.

The J gene is TRBJ1-2, the V gene TRBV4-1, with TRBD1 identical over 9 bases. The CDR3 has 20 amino acids. The junction had 20 bases not matched to a gene; V was cut back by 0 bases and J by 6 bases. From germline, CDR1 is MGHRA and CDR2 YSYEKL. This CDR3 reads CASSQDPRGTGKVTTDGYTF. DNA for the CDR3: TGCGCCAGCAGCCAAGATCCAAGGGGGACAGGGAAGGTCACGACGGATGGCTACACCTTC.

The chain is built from TRBV28 and TRBJ1-2; D unresolved. The germline V gene has CDR1 MDHEN and CDR2 SYDVKM. The CDR3 covers 13 residues. Trimming removed 3 bases from V and 8 bases from J, with 13 bases in between. The CDR3 region is CASSLAGLVGYTF. The CDR3 DNA reads TGTGCCAGCAGTTTGGCAGGTTTAGTCGGCTACACCTTC.